This T cell receptor (beta chain) was recovered during a study of Ad26.COV2.S vaccination and SARS-CoV-2 variants (TCRdb year 2021). At the level of the whole study: Donors in the vaccine arm were drawn from COV1001, a multicentre, randomized, double-blind, placebo-controlled phase I-IIa trial testing Ad26.COV2.S in healthy adults. Dosing of Ad26.COV2.S was intramuscular, at either 5x10^10 or 1x10^11 viral particles, delivered as one shot or as two shots spaced 56 days apart. TCRbeta repertoire sequencing was used to assess the specificity and breadth of SARS-CoV-2-reactive T cell receptors after Ad26.COV2.S vaccination. A total of approximately 32 samples were included in the TCR-sequenced set, comprising some 20 Ad26.COV2.S vaccine recipients, 5 placebo recipients and 8 SARS-CoV-2 convalescent individuals. Participants in the trial were split at random into five groups of five each, receiving low-dose or high-dose Ad26.COV2.S once or twice, or else placebo on both occasions. Blinding of investigators to trial group allocation was maintained during experiments and outcome assessment. The research as a whole found: Substantial breadth of spike-specific CD8+ and CD4+ T cell responses was reported after vaccination. The study was not powered to compare responses between vaccine doses or regimens. Spike-specific TCR breadth was higher in Ad26.COV2.S recipients than in placebo recipients (P = 0.0014). Non-spike TCR breadth was comparable between vaccine and placebo recipients, consistent with the vaccine containing only spike. According to the authors, total T cell responses may have been underestimated by the TCR breadth and depth analyses.

The immunoSEQ Assay was the method used to sequence TCRbeta CDR3 regions. After extraction, genomic DNA underwent amplification by bias-controlled multiplex PCR, followed by high-throughput sequencing. The authors' pipeline ran thus. Collapsing and filtering of sequences were performed to quantify the absolute abundance of each unique TCRbeta CDR3 region. T cell fraction was estimated by normalizing TCRbeta template counts to usable DNA, with usable DNA measured through amplification of reference genes found in all nucleated cells. Repertoire TCRs were annotated as SARS-CoV-2-specific when V gene, CDR3 amino acid sequence and J gene were exactly matched to a known reactive TCR set. The reference SARS-CoV-2 TCR set came from MIRA and was filtered for enrichment in COVID-19-positive ImmuneCODE repertoires, removing public or cross-reactive TCRs. Using the MIRA antigens, annotated TCRs were further analysed by specific ORF or by position within an ORF. Depth was the summed frequency of annotated unique rearrangements, while breadth was defined as annotated unique rearrangements over total unique productive rearrangements. Two-sided Wilcoxon rank-sum tests were applied when comparing TCR breadth between groups. Imported from immuneACCESS, the table was reduced by TCRdb to in-frame sequences with V and J called. These copies leave out some clones; in studies compared against another copy, an unresolved V gene accounts for under half, and the cause of the remainder is not known. V, J and clone size are those of that table, while D and trimming were read from the DNA. This sample is represented by approximately 250,000 clones; around 88% of them were singletons. The biggest ten clones account for 2.5% to 3.5% of the sample.

A word on this clone: Its antigen remains undetermined. The record has no base qualities; no much larger clone is one base away.

The treatment or condition label, read with the paper, signifies: about 20 received Ad26.COV2.S at low or high dose, single or two shots; about 5 received placebo; per-sample allocation not given. For vaccine and placebo recipients, the sequenced repertoires came from samples collected on day 63 after the first injection. Between 29 July and 7 August 2020, Cohort 1b enrolled fewer than 30 adults aged 18-55 years at one site in Boston, USA. Ad26.COV2.S was a replication-incompetent adenovirus type 26 vector that expressed a prefusion-stabilized SARS-CoV-2 spike protein derived from the original Wuhan strain. Sequencing used peripheral blood, obtained in a trial of Ad26.COV2.S vaccine versus placebo. The sequence was obtained from a person between 18 and 60 years old who received the Ad26.COV2.S COVID-19 vaccine or a placebo.

CDR3 protein: CASSLDDFTGGDYEQYV. The nucleotide sequence reads TGTGCCAGCAGCTTAGATGACTTCACGGGAGGTGACTACGAGCAGTACGTC. The sequence is built from TRBV11-2 and TRBJ2-7; 7 junctional bases match TRBD2. The CDR3 sequence holds 17 residues, the cysteine and valine included. Only CDR3 DNA is held: 51 bases, read in frame from base 1. Sequences SGHAT (CDR1) and FQNNGV (CDR2) are obtained from the germline V gene. V is pruned by 0 bases and J by 3 bases, leaving 11 bases of the junction without a gene match.